This paragraph covers one TCR beta chain sequence. The sample comes from a study of patients and donors after allogeneic stem cell transplantation. TCRdb re-analysed the RT-PCR reads in MiXCR, keeping a single row per CDR3 protein. The data contain a few hundred thousand distinct CDR3 sequences, around 40% of them singletons. Germline lookup yields CDR1 GTSNPN and CDR2 SVGIG (reference sequence). Trimming stripped 0 bases from V and 7 bases from J, with 9 bases between. This CDR3 contains 13 residues. The chain uses TRBV30 and TRBJ2-2, with a tentative D call TRBD1 (6 bases). The sample was blood, either unsorted or a sorted T cell fraction (not recorded which). The sequence was obtained from a human donor who was either an allogeneic HSCT recipient or a stem cell or donor lymphocyte infusion donor (not recorded which). It is not recorded whose cells these are; they may come from a transplant donor. The CDR3 coding sequence is TGTGCCTGGAGTGTGAAGGACAGCGGGGAGCTGTTTTTT. Translated, it gives CAWSVKDSGELFF. The whole variable domain, filled in from reference TRBV30 and TRBJ2-2, reads SQTIHQWPATLVQPVGSPLSLECTVEGTSNPNLYWYRQAAGRGLQLLFYSVGIGQISSEVPQNLSASRPQDRQFILSSKKLLLSDSGFYLCAWSVKDSGELFFGEGSRLTVL.